A selection of T cell receptor beta chains follows, all from one sample in a study of T cell responses to AZD1222 COVID-19 vaccine. Assay used: immunoSEQ multiplex PCR; TCRdb lists only in-frame clones, some missing. The repertoire has around 100,000 clones, more than 70% of them found once; the top ten carry 15% to 20%. Here the sequenced sample was peripheral blood, taken on day 0 of AZD1222 vaccination. These receptors were taken from an adult in good health. CDR3s include the opening cysteine and the closing phenylalanine or tryptophan. The D gene is left open where the match is weak. Clone size is not always given. Where it is, it says once, few, many or a class for expanded clones.

d_gene	v_gene	abundance	j_gene	CDR3aa	CDR3nt
TRBD1	TRBV5-1	.	TRBJ1-2	CASSSTGTGDGYTF	TGCGCCAGCAGCTCGACCGGGACAGGGGACGGCTACACCTTC
.	TRBV6-2/TRBV6-3	.	TRBJ1-5	CASSRGQHSNQPQHF	TGTGCCAGCAGCCGAGGACAGCATAGCAATCAGCCCCAGCATTTT
TRBD1	TRBV28	.	TRBJ2-1	CAGSPPPGQALGNEQFF	TGTGCCGGCAGCCCGCCCCCGGGACAGGCGCTTGGGAATGAGCAGTTCTTC
.	TRBV27	.	TRBJ1-2	CASRTLGDNYGYTF	TGTGCCAGCAGAACCCTAGGGGATAACTATGGCTACACCTTC
TRBD1	TRBV5-1	once	TRBJ1-2	CASSPGQGHGYTF	TGCGCCAGCAGCCCAGGACAGGGTCATGGCTACACCTTC
.	TRBV12-3/TRBV12-4	.	TRBJ1-2	CASRYRVGGYTF	TGTGCCAGCAGGTACAGGGTTGGTGGCTACACCTTC
.	TRBV7-6	.	TRBJ2-7	CASSLQGGGSYEQYF	TGTGCCAGCAGCTTACAGGGAGGCGGCTCCTACGAGCAGTACTTC
.	TRBV4-3	.	TRBJ2-4	CASSQETSPVNIQYF	TGCGCCAGCAGCCAAGAGACGAGCCCGGTAAACATTCAGTACTTC
.	TRBV15	.	TRBJ2-2	CATSRDSGGRITGELFF	TGTGCCACCAGCAGAGATTCCGGGGGGCGCATCACCGGGGAGCTGTTTTTT
.	TRBV27	.	TRBJ1-5	CASIAARVDRETAPAQHF	TGTGCCAGCATCGCCGCCCGGGTGGACAGAGAGACTGCCCCAGCCCAGCATTTT
.	TRBV4-1	many	TRBJ1-5	CASSQEGGPNRAQHF	TGCGCCAGCAGCCAAGAGGGGGGCCCGAACCGCGCCCAGCATTTT
.	TRBV12-3/TRBV12-4	.	TRBJ2-3	CASSTVPDTQYF	TGTGCCAGCAGTACGGTGCCAGATACGCAGTATTTT
.	TRBV5-4	.	TRBJ2-5	CASSWDPKETQYF	TGTGCCAGCAGCTGGGACCCAAAAGAGACCCAGTACTTC
TRBD1	TRBV19	.	TRBJ1-2	CASSENRGTNYGYTF	TGTGCCAGTAGTGAGAACAGGGGAACTAACTATGGCTACACCTTC
TRBD2	TRBV13	.	TRBJ2-7	CASSSGGRAGEQYF	TGTGCCAGCAGCTCCGGCGGGAGGGCCGGCGAGCAGTACTTC
.	TRBV5-1	few	TRBJ1-1	CASSSGQPNTEAFF	TGCGCCAGCAGCTCCGGACAGCCGAACACTGAAGCTTTCTTT
.	TRBV27	.	TRBJ2-3	CASSFGFGTDTQYF	TGTGCCAGCAGTTTCGGGTTCGGCACAGATACGCAGTATTTT
.	TRBV28	few	TRBJ1-5	CASSLLDGAQPQHF	TGTGCCAGCAGTTTGCTCGATGGGGCTCAGCCCCAGCATTTT
TRBD2	TRBV11-2	few	TRBJ2-1	CASSLVASGAYNEQFF	TGTGCCAGCAGTTTAGTAGCTAGCGGGGCATACAATGAGCAGTTCTTC
TRBD1	TRBV28	.	TRBJ1-5	CASSLEFPTGGSNQPQHF	TGTGCCAGCAGTTTAGAGTTCCCGACAGGGGGCAGCAATCAGCCCCAGCATTTT
.	TRBV9	.	TRBJ2-7	CASSVATGSYEQYF	TGTGCCAGCAGCGTAGCTACTGGTTCCTACGAGCAGTACTTC
TRBD2	TRBV5-4	few	TRBJ2-2	CASNPWGRDVTGELFF	TGTGCCAGCAACCCCTGGGGGAGGGATGTCACCGGGGAGCTGTTTTTT
TRBD1	TRBV11-3	.	TRBJ2-7	CASTSGGTGSYEQYF	TGTGCCAGCACCTCTGGCGGGACAGGGAGCTACGAGCAGTACTTC
.	TRBV10-3	.	TRBJ2-7	CAISESSGSYEQYF	TGTGCCATCAGTGAGAGTAGCGGTTCCTACGAGCAGTACTTC
.	TRBV7-9	.	TRBJ2-7	CASSLRWGAEQYF	TGTGCCAGCAGCCTGCGATGGGGTGCTGAGCAGTACTTC
TRBD1	TRBV4-2	medium-sized	TRBJ1-5	CASSQDRGQGFGPQHF	TGTGCCAGCAGCCAAGATCGAGGACAGGGCTTCGGGCCCCAGCATTTT
.	TRBV28	.	TRBJ1-5	CASSLIDGGLSQPQHF	TGTGCCAGCAGTTTAATTGACGGGGGGCTCTCTCAGCCCCAGCATTTT
.	TRBV28	.	TRBJ1-6	CASRTGTDNSPLHF	TGTGCCAGCAGAACCGGGACGGATAATTCACCCCTCCACTTT
.	TRBV5-1	.	TRBJ2-3	CASSSQITDTQYF	TGCGCCAGCAGCTCCCAAATCACAGATACGCAGTATTTT
TRBD1	TRBV14	once	TRBJ1-2	CASRQTGGKHGYTF	TGTGCCAGCAGGCAAACAGGGGGCAAGCATGGCTACACCTTC
.	TRBV7-3	once	TRBJ1-2	CASSLSGQNYGYTF	TGTGCCAGCAGCTTATCGGGACAAAACTATGGCTACACCTTC
TRBD1	TRBV24-1	.	TRBJ2-1	CATSDRDRGLNEQFF	TGTGCCACCAGTGATCGGGACAGGGGGCTCAATGAGCAGTTCTTC
.	TRBV25-1	.	TRBJ1-6	CASTLHSSYNSPLHF	TGTGCCAGCACCCTACACAGCTCCTATAATTCACCCCTCCACTTT
TRBD1	TRBV5-1	.	TRBJ1-5	CASSWTGDGNQPQHF	TGCGCCAGCAGCTGGACAGGGGATGGCAATCAGCCCCAGCATTTT
TRBD1	TRBV28	.	TRBJ1-3	CASSPGQGYSGNTIYF	TGTGCCAGCAGTCCTGGACAGGGCTATTCTGGAAACACCATATATTTT
TRBD1	TRBV7-3	few	TRBJ1-6	CASGRDSDNSPLHF	TGTGCCAGCGGCCGGGACAGCGATAATTCACCCCTCCACTTT
TRBD2	TRBV5-1	.	TRBJ2-6	CASSVGWGGPSGANVLTF	TGCGCCAGCAGCGTCGGTTGGGGGGGACCCTCTGGGGCCAACGTCCTGACTTTC
.	TRBV7-2	.	TRBJ2-3	CASSRWTAPGTDTQYF	TGTGCCAGCAGCAGGTGGACGGCCCCCGGCACAGATACGCAGTATTTT
TRBD1	TRBV10-1	few	TRBJ2-4	CASSRQGASNIQYF	TGCGCCAGCAGTCGTCAGGGGGCATCGAACATTCAGTACTTC
.	TRBV20-1	.	TRBJ1-3	CSASAGTGNTIYF	TGCAGTGCTAGTGCGGGGACTGGAAACACCATATATTTT
TRBD1	TRBV6-5	.	TRBJ1-2	CASRRTGDSYGYTF	TGTGCCAGCAGGAGGACAGGCGATTCATATGGCTACACCTTC
TRBD2	TRBV18	.	TRBJ2-7	CASSPPAGGATYEQYF	TGTGCCAGCTCACCACCGGCGGGGGGGGCCACCTACGAGCAGTACTTC
.	TRBV10-3	.	TRBJ1-1	CAIGRTPEVFF	TGTGCCATCGGGCGCACCCCTGAGGTTTTCTTT
.	TRBV6-2/TRBV6-3	.	TRBJ2-5	CASSPNRQQYF	TGTGCCAGCAGTCCCAACCGACAACAGTACTTC
.	TRBV9	.	TRBJ1-2	CASSVAMGTESGFTF	.
.	TRBV29-1	.	TRBJ1-2	CSVENHNYGYTF	TGCAGCGTTGAAAATCACAACTATGGCTACACCTTC
.	TRBV19	.	TRBJ2-2	CASTRTTNTGELFF	TGTGCCAGTACGAGGACCACGAACACCGGGGAGCTGTTTTTT
.	TRBV5-5	.	TRBJ2-3	CASSLQTRVDTQYF	TGTGCCAGCAGCCTACAGACTAGGGTAGATACGCAGTATTTT
.	TRBV4-2	.	TRBJ1-1	CATSNTNTEAFF	TGTGCCACCAGCAACACGAACACTGAAGCTTTCTTT
.	TRBV28	.	TRBJ1-2	CASRGTSYGYTF	TGTGCCAGCAGGGGGACGAGCTATGGCTACACCTTC
TRBD2	TRBV5-4	once	TRBJ2-3	CASSLVRTSGGVSTDTQYF	TGTGCCAGCAGCTTGGTTAGGACTAGCGGGGGGGTTTCCACAGATACGCAGTATTTT
TRBD2	TRBV6-4	once	TRBJ2-2	CASSAGTSATGELFF	TGTGCCAGCAGTGCGGGGACTAGCGCTACCGGGGAGCTGTTTTTT
.	TRBV19	.	TRBJ1-2	CASSIAAAVTYF	TGTGCCAGTAGTATAGCGGCGGCAGTCACGTACTTC
TRBD2	TRBV6-2/TRBV6-3	.	TRBJ2-1	CASSSLAGNEQFF	TGTGCCAGCAGTTCACTAGCGGGAAATGAGCAGTTCTTC
.	TRBV6-5	.	TRBJ1-4	CASSSQYNEKLFF	TGTGCCAGCAGTTCGCAGTATAATGAAAAACTGTTTTTT